Listed below are T cell receptor beta chains from one sample, sequenced in a study of CD8+ T cells in alopecia areata. Using immunoSEQ multiplex PCR, the repertoire was profiled, and TCRdb retains in-frame clones only, with some absent. This sample has 90,000 to 150,000 clones, with 50% to 75% found just once. This material consisted of CD8+ T cells sorted from blood, taken at week 4, from a patient treated with tofacitinib. Receptor source: a human donor with alopecia areata. CDR3s include the opening cysteine and the closing phenylalanine or tryptophan. D genes are given only for firm matches. Only some rows state a clone size, as once, few, many or a class for expanded clones.

CDR3aa,CDR3nt,abundance,v_gene,d_gene,j_gene
CAWSAGPDPYGYTF,TGTGCCTGGAGTGCAGGACCGGATCCTTATGGCTACACCTTC,-,TRBV30,-,TRBJ1-2
CASSLELTYEQYF,TGTGCCAGCAGCTTAGAACTAACCTACGAGCAGTACTTC,-,TRBV7-9,-,TRBJ2-7
CASSYPGLAYEQYF,TGTGCCAGCAGCTACCCGGGACTGGCCTACGAGCAGTACTTC,-,TRBV7-8,-,TRBJ2-7
CATSRSTGGYTEAFF,TGTGCCACCAGCAGATCTACAGGGGGGTACACTGAAGCTTTCTTT,-,TRBV15,TRBD1,TRBJ1-1
CALQGSETQYF,TGTGCCCTACAGGGGTCGGAGACCCAGTACTTC,few,TRBV30,TRBD1,TRBJ2-5
CSVEDPGRGWTDTQYF,TGCAGCGTTGAAGATCCGGGTAGGGGATGGACAGATACGCAGTATTTT,-,TRBV29-1,-,TRBJ2-3
CAWRFIGTGEAFF,TGTGCCTGGAGGTTTATAGGGACAGGAGAAGCTTTCTTT,-,TRBV30,TRBD1,TRBJ1-1
CSVLGRQGQPEAFF,TGCAGCGTGCTCGGCCGGCAGGGGCAACCTGAAGCTTTCTTT,-,TRBV29-1,-,TRBJ1-1
CAWSAPGTHEETQYF,TGTGCCTGGAGTGCCCCCGGGACCCACGAAGAGACCCAGTACTTC,few,TRBV30,-,TRBJ2-5
CASSSLAGGPGTQYF,TGTGCCAGCAGCTCCCTAGCGGGGGGGCCGGGTACGCAGTATTTT,-,TRBV7-2,TRBD2,TRBJ2-3